The 24 T cell receptor beta chains listed next were all sequenced from one sample in a study of T cells in Graves' hyperthyroidism and ophthalmopathy. Amplified TCR beta CDR3 regions came from RNA transcripts. The TCR CDR3 was amplified in a first-round RT-PCR using the HTBI primer set. TCRdb ran MiXCR on the multiplex PCR reads and lists one entry per CDR3 protein. The table shows about 560,000 distinct CDR3 sequences, with over 15% occurring only once. Sequencing used blood. Receptors were obtained from a woman aged 18-29 years with Graves' hyperthyroidism.

The table lists this clonotype with many counts. The chain couples TRBV7-2 to TRBJ1-2; D gene unclear. Germline V CDR1 and CDR2: SGHTA, FQGNSA. V was clipped by 2 bases and J by 1 base, with 11 bases between them. There are 15 residues in the CDR3. The CDR3 reads CASSLTENFNYGYTF. CDR3 DNA sequence: TGTGCCAGCAGCTTAACTGAAAACTTTAACTATGGCTACACCTTC.

CDR3 sequence (DNA): TGTGCCAGCAGCCTTAAATACAATCCGGGACTAGCGGGATCAGATACGCAGTATTTT. Its translation: CASSLKYNPGLAGSDTQYF. The J gene is TRBJ2-3, the V gene TRBV7-2, with 13 bases that match TRBD2. Trimming cost V 5 bases and J 4 bases; bases outside gene matches: 15. The CDR3 sequence is 19 residues long. Per the germline V gene, CDR1 is SGHTA and CDR2 is FQGNSA.

This clonotype was seen repeatedly, ten times or more. The chain uses TRBV13 and TRBJ2-7; D may be TRBD1 (5 bases). Trimming removed 5 bases from V and 0 bases from J, with 11 bases in between. Germline CDR1 reads PRHDT; CDR2 reads FYEKMQ (reference sequence). The CDR3 spans 14 residues. The chain's CDR3 is CASSGAESSYEQYF. The CDR3 nucleotides read TGTGCCAGCAGCGGGGCGGAGAGCTCCTACGAGCAGTACTTC. The whole variable domain, filled in from reference TRBV13 and TRBJ2-7, reads AAGVIQSPRHLIKEKRETATLKCYPIPRHDTVYWYQQGPGQDPQFLISFYEKMQSDKGSIPDRFSAQQFSDYHSELNMSSLELGDSALYFCASSGAESSYEQYFGPGTRLTVT.

The V call is TRBV6-6, the J call TRBJ1-2; weak D call: TRBD1 (5 bases). Germline V lookup: CDR1 MNHNY, CDR2 SVGAGI (reference sequence). Deletions cut 0 bases from V and 3 bases from J, with 17 bases between. The CDR3 runs to 17 residues. The CDR3 nucleotides are TGTGCCAGCAGTTACTCGGTCACCCCCGGGACGGACTATGGCTACACCTTC. Amino acids: CASSYSVTPGTDYGYTF.

This chain links TRBV19 with TRBJ2-1, with TRBD2 matching 8 bases. This CDR3 comprises 15 residues. Germline CDR1 LNHDA, CDR2 SQIVND (reference sequence). V lost 3 bases and J lost 2; bases outside the gene matches: 3. The CDR3 sequence: CASSISGATYNEQFF. The CDR3 DNA reads as TGTGCCAGTAGTATTAGCGGGGCCACCTACAATGAGCAGTTCTTC.

The CDR3 DNA sequence: TGCAGCGCGAAATGGGGACAGGGACCCTACGAGCAGTACTTC. It translates to CSAKWGQGPYEQYF. The chain is built from TRBV29-1 and TRBJ2-7, with 9 bases lining up with TRBD1. Germline CDR1 reads SQVTM; CDR2 reads ANQGSEA. This CDR3 is 14 amino acids long. V lost 7 bases and J lost 2; bases outside the gene matches: 9.

This clonotype was seen a few times. The rearrangement uses TRBV3-1 and TRBJ2-1; TRBD2 aligns across 10 bases. V lost 3 bases to trimming and J lost 4 bases; unmatched junction nucleotides: 12. CDR1 LGHDT and CDR2 YNNKEL come from the germline V gene (reference sequence). This CDR3 has 18 amino acids. CDR3 in amino acids: CASSQTGASGRRYNEQFF. The CDR3 DNA reads TGTGCCAGCAGCCAGACCGGGGCTAGCGGGAGAAGGTACAATGAGCAGTTCTTC.

A few counts support this clonotype. J is TRBJ2-2 and V is TRBV3-1; TRBD1 aligns across 9 bases. The CDR3 spans 16 residues. V lost 3 bases, J lost 7 bases, and 9 bases stayed unmatched. The germline CDR1 and CDR2 sequences are LGHDT and YNNKEL (reference sequence). Here the CDR3 reads CASSHLGTGRHGELFF. CDR3 sequence (DNA): TGTGCCAGCAGCCACCTGGGGACAGGGCGCCACGGGGAGCTGTTTTTT.

This clonotype was found many times. This chain uses TRBV20-1 with TRBJ2-5; the D call may be TRBD1 or TRBD2 (5 bases each). V lost 7 bases, J lost 5 bases, and 14 bases lay in between. The CDR3 has 12 amino acids. Germline CDR1 reads DFQATT; CDR2 reads SNEGSKA (reference sequence). Here the CDR3 reads CSGRGRRETQYF. Written as DNA, the CDR3 is TGCAGTGGCCGGGGCCGAAGGGAGACCCAGTACTTC.

CDR3 loop: CASSLWMGGRGSGYTF. CDR3 bases: TGTGCCAGCAGTTTATGGATGGGGGGCAGGGGGAGCGGCTACACCTTC. The V call is TRBV27, the J call TRBJ1-2; 7 bases map to TRBD1. V gave up 1 base and J gave up 8 bases; unmatched junction bases: 13. Germline CDR1 reads MNHEY; CDR2 reads SMNVEV (reference sequence). The CDR3 sequence is 16 residues long.

On this clonotype itself: Possible read error: a much larger clone is one base away. The chain links TRBV30 to TRBJ1-2; D gene uncertain. Per germline, CDR1 GTSNPN and CDR2 SVGIG (reference sequence). The CDR3 totals 13 residues. Written as DNA, the CDR3 is TGTGCCTGGACCTTGGGCCGGTTATATGGCTCCACCTTC. Translating gives CAWTLGRLYGSTF.

In its sample, this clonotype was seen a few times. The chain recombines TRBV27 with TRBJ2-7, with 7 bases fitting TRBD1. J gave up 2 bases and V 0 bases, and 7 bases lay outside the gene matches. The CDR3 is made up of 16 amino acids. Germline V gives CDR1 MNHEY, CDR2 SMNVEV (reference sequence). This CDR3 reads CASSLSSGQRAYEQYF. CDR3 nucleotide sequence: TGTGCCAGCAGTTTATCTTCGGGACAGCGAGCCTACGAGCAGTACTTC.

This clonotype has a count of ten or more. The chain employs TRBV11-2 and TRBJ2-5, with D possibly matching TRBD1 (7 bases). The CDR3 length is 17 residues. Germline CDR1 SGHAT, CDR2 FQNNGV. V was cut by 5 bases and J by 4 bases, with 23 bases left in between. The CDR3 spells CASSTSRGRGIRETQYF. CDR3 DNA sequence: TGTGCCAGCAGCACTAGCCGGGGCAGGGGGATTAGAGAGACCCAGTACTTC. The complete variable domain, with remaining parts taken from reference TRBV11-2 and TRBJ2-5, reads EAGVAQSPRYKIIEKRQSVAFWCNPISGHATLYWYQQILGQGPKLLIQFQNNGVVDDSQLPKDRFSAERLKGVDSTLKIQPAKLEDSAVYLCASSTSRGRGIRETQYFGPGTRLLVL.

This clonotype was counted at least ten times. The chain recombines TRBV27 with TRBJ1-5; D ambiguous. CDR1 and CDR2 (germline): MNHEY, SMNVEV (reference sequence). The CDR3 totals 15 residues. V lost 0 bases, J lost 1 base, and 7 bases lay in between. The CDR3 loop is CASSLSWRSNQPQHF. The CDR3 nucleotides read TGTGCCAGCAGTTTATCATGGAGGAGCAATCAGCCCCAGCATTTT.

This clonotype came up a few times. The J gene is TRBJ2-7, the V gene TRBV6-5, with 9 bases fitting TRBD2. Germline V lookup: CDR1 MNHEY, CDR2 SVGAGI. The CDR3 contains 15 residues. V lost 2 bases, J lost 5 bases, and 7 bases stayed unmatched. In nucleotides, the CDR3 is TGTGCCAGCAGTTACGGCGCGGGAGGGTTCAACGAGCAGTACTTC. This gives the protein CASSYGAGGFNEQYF.

A few counts support this clonotype. The V gene is TRBV2, the J gene TRBJ1-1; no reliable D call. CDR3 size: 13 residues. Germline assignment: CDR1 SNHLY and CDR2 FYNNEI. Trimming removed 1 base at V and 6 bases at J, with 9 bases between. The CDR3 loop is CASSEVDWAEAFF. CDR3 nucleotide sequence: TGTGCCAGCAGTGAAGTGGATTGGGCTGAAGCTTTCTTT.

The chain's CDR3 is CASSQPGLAGGYLTDTQYF. CDR3 in DNA: TGTGCCAGCAGCCAACCGGGACTAGCGGGAGGGTATCTCACAGATACGCAGTATTTT. The chain links TRBV3-1 to TRBJ2-3; TRBD2 aligns across 16 bases. CDR3 length: 19 amino acids. Trimming removed 2 bases from V and 2 bases from J; junction bases left unmatched: 7. Germline CDR1 is LGHDT and CDR2 is YNNKEL (reference sequence).

The DNA for the CDR3 is TGTGCCAGTAGTTCCCCTAGCGGGGGGGCTGATACGCAGTATTTT. It specifies CASSSPSGGADTQYF. V usage is TRBV19 and J usage is TRBJ2-3; 12 bases line up with TRBD2. V lost 5 bases, J lost 6 bases, and 6 bases stayed unmatched. The CDR3 totals 15 residues. Germline CDR1 and CDR2: LNHDA and SQIVND (reference sequence).

This clonotype was seen more than once but under ten times. The rearrangement uses TRBV20-1 and TRBJ1-6, with D tentatively TRBD1 (5 bases). Germline-derived CDR1 and CDR2 are DFQATT and SNEGSKA (reference sequence). Between the trimmed V and J ends, which lost 2 bases and 7 bases, there was a span of 12 bases. The CDR3 sequence is 14 residues long. The CDR3 nucleotides are TGCAGTGCTAGAAAGGTCGGGACGAATTCACCCCTCCACTTT. Its translation is CSARKVGTNSPLHF.

The J gene is TRBJ2-3, the V gene TRBV7-2; D is ambiguous. This CDR3 is 16 amino acids long. V was shortened by 1 base and J by 1 base, with 12 bases between the two germline ends. Germline V gives CDR1 SGHTA, CDR2 FQGNSA. The CDR3 coding sequence is TGTGCCAGCAGCTTAGTTTCTCGTTCGGGCACAGATACGCAGTATTTT. Translation: CASSLVSRSGTDTQYF.

This clonotype has just a few counts. The chain couples TRBV5-1 to TRBJ2-3; TRBD2 matches 11 bases. CDR3 length: 18 residues. Germline V gene data show CDR1 as SGHRS and CDR2 as YFSETQ. Losses at the gene ends were 0 bases for V and 1 base for J; bases not matched to a gene: 7. CDR3 DNA: TGCGCCAGCAGCTTGGCCAGACTAGCGGGAAGGGGCACAGATACGCAGTATTTT. Translation gives CASSLARLAGRGTDTQYF.

This clonotype was counted ten times or more. The gene calls are TRBV20-1 and TRBJ1-1; TRBD1 is a possible D gene (5 bases). Between the trimmed V and J ends, which lost 6 bases and 1 base, there was a span of 9 bases. The CDR3 consists of 12 residues. CDR1 is DFQATT, CDR2 SNEGSKA, per germline (reference sequence). Here the CDR3 DNA reads TGCAGTGCAGGGGCGGGGAACACTGAAGCTTTCTTT. Translating it yields CSAGAGNTEAFF.

The V and J genes are TRBV12-3 or TRBV12-4 and TRBJ2-2; D is perhaps TRBD2 (6 bases). This CDR3 comprises 14 residues. V gave up 1 base and J gave up 6 bases, with 9 bases separating them. CDR3 bases: TGTGCCAGCAGTTTAGGCGGGGTCCCCGGGGAGCTGTTTTTT. It yields the protein CASSLGGVPGELFF.

At least ten counts were recorded for this clonotype. The V gene is TRBV12-3 or TRBV12-4, the J gene TRBJ2-1; tentative D call: TRBD2 (6 bases). V was clipped by 6 bases and J by 2 bases, with 14 bases between them. This CDR3 comprises 15 residues. CDR3: CASRNRDSPYNEQFF. CDR3 sequence (DNA): TGTGCCAGCAGGAACCGGGACTCGCCCTACAATGAGCAGTTCTTC.